Listed here are 30 T cell receptor beta chains from one sample, sequenced in a study of shared clonotypes between healthy human individuals. Profiled with immunoSEQ multiplex PCR; TCRdb holds only in-frame clones, not every one. The repertoire includes 2,500,000 or so clones, roughly 90% of them detected once, and more than 0.35% sits in the top ten. The sequencing sample was made of naive CD4+ T cells from PBMCs. Subset indicated: CD45RA+ positively selected. These receptor sequences come from a man aged 18 to 30 in good health. Some clones in this sample may be carry-over from other donors' samples.

About this clone itself: This same CDR3 is encoded by further DNA sequences in the sample. The J gene is TRBJ1-2, the V gene TRBV5-4; 9 bases agree with TRBD1. The V segment lost 2 bases and the J segment 2 bases; nucleotides outside the gene matches: 4. This CDR3 contains 15 residues. Looked up from germline, CDR1 is SGHNT and CDR2 is YYREEE (reference sequence). The CDR3 is CASSLPGQGNYGYTF. The CDR3 bases are TGTGCCAGCAGCTTACCGGGACAGGGAAACTATGGCTACACCTTC.

Details on this clone: The same CDR3 can be traced to other DNA sequences in this sample. The rearrangement joins TRBV28 to TRBJ1-5; 10 nucleotides align to TRBD1. The CDR3 runs to 15 residues. The junction had 3 bases not matched to a gene; V was cut back by 4 bases and J by 3 bases. The V gene's germline CDR1 is MDHEN and CDR2 SYDVKM. Written as DNA, the CDR3 is TGTGCCAGCAGTTCTGGGACAGGGGTCAATCAGCCCCAGCATTTT. Translation: CASSSGTGVNQPQHF.

This clone was found once. The J gene is TRBJ2-3, the V gene TRBV5-4; 9 nucleotides align to TRBD2. Per the germline V gene, CDR1 is SGHNT and CDR2 is YYREEE (reference sequence). The CDR3 is 15 amino acids. After removal of 5 bases from V and 2 bases from J, the junction contained 6 bases not matched to a gene. The CDR3 DNA follows: TGTGCCAGCAGTCAAAGACTAGCGGACACAGATACGCAGTATTTT. It codes for CASSQRLADTDTQYF.

The genes are TRBV20-1 and TRBJ1-2, with D unclear. Per the germline V gene, CDR1 is DFQATT and CDR2 is SNEGSKA (reference sequence). There are 11 residues in the CDR3. V was cut by 0 bases and J by 8 bases, with 7 bases left in between. The DNA for the CDR3 is TGCAGTGCTAGAGACACGGTAGGCTACACCTTC. Encoded protein: CSARDTVGYTF.

The chain employs TRBV5-1 and TRBJ1-2; the D gene is possibly TRBD1 (6 bases). Germline V gives CDR1 SGHRS, CDR2 YFSETQ. The CDR3 consists of 14 residues. Trimming removed 4 bases at V and 10 bases at J, with 20 bases between. The CDR3 nucleotides read TGCGCCAGCAGCCCCCCCGGGACAAGAAATCTCTACACCTTC. Translated, it gives CASSPPGTRNLYTF.

The V gene is TRBV5-1, the J gene TRBJ2-7, with 10 bases matching TRBD2. Germline trimming cut 2 bases from V and 3 bases from J; bases unmatched to any gene: 2. This CDR3 contains 14 residues. CDR1 is SGHRS, CDR2 YFSETQ, per germline. As DNA, the CDR3 is TGCGCCAGCAGCTTTGCTAGCGGGAGCTACGAGCAGTACTTC. It translates to CASSFASGSYEQYF.

The J gene is TRBJ1-5, the V gene TRBV18; D gene uncertain. In germline, CDR1 is KGHSH, CDR2 LQKENI. The CDR3 consists of 17 residues. V was trimmed by 0 bases and J by 4 bases, leaving 16 bases between them. The DNA for the CDR3 is TGTGCCAGCTCACCACCGTCGTTGGCAGGTAAAAATCAGCCCCAGCATTTT. Translation: CASSPPSLAGKNQPQHF.

This CDR3 reads CASSGQVRETQYF. In DNA, the CDR3 is TGTGCCAGCAGCGGACAGGTGAGAGAGACCCAGTACTTC. The chain joins TRBV7-3 to TRBJ2-5, with 7 positions matching TRBD1. The trim removed 5 bases at V and 4 bases at J, leaving 4 bases unmatched. The CDR3 sequence is 13 residues long. Germline V gene data show CDR1 as SGHTA and CDR2 as FQGTGA. Filled out from reference TRBV7-3 and TRBJ2-5, the complete variable domain reads GAGVSQTPSNKVTEKGKYVELRCDPISGHTALYWYRQSLGQGPEFLIYFQGTGAADDSGLPNDRFFAVRPEGSVSTLKIQRTERGDSAVYLCASSGQVRETQYFGPGTRLLVL.

As for this clone: This same CDR3 is encoded by further DNA sequences in the sample. This chain connects TRBV6-5 to TRBJ2-5, with D possibly being TRBD1 (5 bases). V was clipped by 0 bases and J by 0 bases, with 8 bases between them. The CDR3 extends over 15 amino acids. CDR1 and CDR2 (germline): MNHEY, SVGAGI. The DNA for the CDR3 is TGTGCCAGCAGTTACTCGGGGCGAAACCAAGAGACCCAGTACTTC. Residues: CASSYSGRNQETQYF.

This clone has only one observation. The rearrangement uses TRBV25-1 and TRBJ2-5; 10 bases agree with TRBD1. The germline CDR1 and CDR2 sequences are MGHDK and SYGVNS. Trimming removed 4 bases from V and 5 bases from J; junction bases left unmatched: 4. The CDR3 covers 14 residues. The CDR3, as DNA: TGTGCCAGCAGTGGACAGGGGGCGCTTGAGACCCAGTACTTC. It yields the protein CASSGQGALETQYF.

The CDR3 DNA sequence: TGTGCCAGCAGTGAAGCGCTTCGGGGGTACGAGCAGTACTTC. Encoded protein: CASSEALRGYEQYF. This chain joins TRBV2 and TRBJ2-7; possibly TRBD2 for D (6 bases). With 0 bases removed from V and 4 bases from J, the gap between germline ends came to 10 bases. Germline V gene data show CDR1 as SNHLY and CDR2 as FYNNEI. CDR3 length equals 14 residues.

The chain couples TRBV5-3 to TRBJ2-2, with D tentatively TRBD1 or TRBD2 (5 bases each). TRBV5-3 belongs to the ORF category, with a function that is uncertain. The CDR3 sequence is 16 residues long. Trimming stripped 1 base from V and 5 bases from J, with 15 bases between. The CDR3 is CARSLSFGTETGELFF. The CDR3 bases are TGTGCCAGAAGCTTGTCATTCGGGACGGAAACCGGGGAGCTGTTTTTT.

V and J are TRBV6-1 and TRBJ1-4; 9 nucleotides line up with TRBD1. CDR1 MNHNS and CDR2 SASEGT come from the germline V gene. The CDR3 is 16 amino acids. Trimming at V came to 4 bases and at J to 3 bases, leaving 6 bases not matched to a gene. CDR3 residues: CASSVRQGGSNEKLFF. CDR3 nucleotide sequence: TGTGCCAGCAGTGTCAGACAGGGGGGCTCTAATGAAAAACTGTTTTTT.

The chain carries TRBV30 and TRBJ1-6; 7 bases line up with TRBD1. Germline CDR1 GTSNPN, CDR2 SVGIG (reference sequence). Trimming at V came to 2 bases and at J to 7 bases, leaving 8 bases not matched to a gene. The CDR3 sequence is 15 residues long. CDR3 coding DNA: TGTGCCTGGAGTCCCCTCAGGGGGTTCAATTCACCCCTCCACTTT. It is translated as CAWSPLRGFNSPLHF. Complete variable domain (other parts from reference TRBV30 and TRBJ1-6): SQTIHQWPATLVQPVGSPLSLECTVEGTSNPNLYWYRQAAGRGLQLLFYSVGIGQISSEVPQNLSASRPQDRQFILSSKKLLLSDSGFYLCAWSPLRGFNSPLHFGNGTRLTVT.

The genes are TRBV19 and TRBJ2-2; D is ambiguous. Germline V CDR1 and CDR2: LNHDA, SQIVND (reference sequence). The CDR3 covers 12 residues. Trimming removed 10 bases from V and 6 bases from J, with 12 bases in between. This chain's CDR3 is CANLEYSGELFF. The DNA for the CDR3 is TGTGCCAACCTAGAATATTCCGGGGAGCTGTTTTTT.

V usage is TRBV9 and J usage is TRBJ2-3; 8 bases are shared with TRBD1. J lost 5 bases, V lost 4 bases, and 3 bases had no gene match. Per the germline V gene, CDR1 is SGDLS and CDR2 is YYNGEE. The CDR3 extends over 13 amino acids. As DNA, the CDR3 is TGTGCCAGCAGCCTTACAGGGGGAGATACGCAGTATTTT. Translation gives CASSLTGGDTQYF.

The chain combines TRBV28 with TRBJ1-2; D possibly corresponds to TRBD1 (5 bases). The CDR3 runs to 13 residues. Germline CDR1 and CDR2: MDHEN and SYDVKM. The ends were cut back, 8 bases at V and 3 bases at J, with 13 bases in the middle. Here the CDR3 DNA reads TGTGCCAGCGGACTACGGGGCTACTATGGCTACACCTTC. It is translated as CASGLRGYYGYTF.

This chain links TRBV28 with TRBJ2-7; D possibly corresponds to TRBD1 (5 bases). The CDR3 sequence is 17 residues long. Germline CDR1 MDHEN, CDR2 SYDVKM. The germline V and J ends were trimmed by 0 bases and 0 bases, with 15 bases remaining between them. The CDR3 nucleotides are TGTGCCAGCAGTTTATGGGGGCGGTTACGGGCCTCCTACGAGCAGTACTTC. It specifies CASSLWGRLRASYEQYF.

The V call is TRBV14, the J call TRBJ2-3; tentative D call: TRBD1 (6 bases). The germline V gene has CDR1 SGHDN and CDR2 FVKESK. CDR3 length: 14 amino acids. The V end lost 0 bases, the J end lost 5 bases, and 9 bases lay between the germline ends. In DNA form, the CDR3 reads TGTGCCAGCAGCCAAGAGGGGGCTAAAGATACGCAGTATTTT. Its protein product is CASSQEGAKDTQYF.

The genes are TRBV6-5 and TRBJ2-7, with D hard to call. V was shortened by 2 bases and J by 7 bases, with 6 bases between the two germline ends. Germline CDR1 and CDR2: MNHEY and SVGAGI. The CDR3 contains 11 residues. Here the CDR3 DNA reads TGTGCCAGCAGTTACGATGGTGAGCAGTACTTC. Residues: CASSYDGEQYF.

A note on this clone: The same CDR3 is also encoded by other DNA sequences in this sample. The rearrangement links TRBV6-6 to TRBJ1-2; D remains ambiguous. V shed 6 bases and J shed 2 bases, with 4 bases lying between them. Germline-derived CDR1 and CDR2 are MNHNY and SVGAGI (reference sequence). The CDR3 extends over 11 amino acids. Written as DNA, the CDR3 is TGTGCCAGCAGGACGAACTATGGCTACACCTTC. Protein sequence: CASRTNYGYTF.

This clone occurred once. The chain carries TRBV19 and TRBJ2-6, with 7 nucleotides matching TRBD1. V dropped 4 bases and J dropped 7; count of bases not matched to a gene: 10. Germline CDR1 reads LNHDA; CDR2 reads SQIVND (reference sequence). CDR3 length: 16 residues. This CDR3 is CASSTPGTEVANVLTF. As DNA, the CDR3 is TGTGCCAGTAGTACGCCTGGGACAGAAGTTGCCAACGTCCTGACTTTC.

The table lists this clone with a count of one. The chain links TRBV4-1 to TRBJ2-3; TRBD1 agrees at 7 bases. Germline lookup yields CDR1 MGHRA and CDR2 YSYEKL. V trimming: 0 bases; J trimming: 0 bases; junction bases outside the gene matches: 9. The CDR3 has 18 residues. This CDR3 reads CASSQEIGRGRSTDTQYF. CDR3 DNA sequence: TGCGCCAGCAGCCAAGAAATCGGAAGGGGGCGAAGCACAGATACGCAGTATTTT.

The rearrangement joins TRBV5-4 to TRBJ2-4, with a tentative D call TRBD1 (5 bases). Germline V CDR1 and CDR2: SGHNT, YYREEE (reference sequence). This CDR3 is 15 amino acids long. Trimming removed 4 bases at V and 0 bases at J, with 11 bases between. The CDR3 sequence is CASSQGVVAKNIQYF. In DNA, the CDR3 is TGTGCCAGCAGCCAGGGCGTGGTAGCCAAAAACATTCAGTACTTC.

The chain is built from TRBV19 and TRBJ1-2; possibly TRBD1 for D (5 bases). There are 16 residues in the CDR3. CDR1 is LNHDA and CDR2 is SQIVND in the germline V gene (reference sequence). Trimming pared 3 bases from V and 6 bases from J, leaving 20 bases between. CDR3 sequence (DNA): TGTGCCAGTAGTATTCTGGGGGGATCAAGGCCGGATGGCTACACCTTC. Translation gives CASSILGGSRPDGYTF.

The J gene is TRBJ2-2, the V gene TRBV5-1; 10 bases fit TRBD2. The ends lost 3 bases at V and 4 bases at J; junction bases unmatched: 9. The CDR3 sequence is 17 residues long. The germline CDR1 and CDR2 sequences are SGHRS and YFSETQ. The CDR3 loop reads CASSSNLAGVLTGELFF. For the CDR3, the DNA is TGCGCCAGCAGCTCGAACCTAGCGGGGGTCCTCACCGGGGAGCTGTTTTTT.

V and J are TRBV30 and TRBJ1-2; D gene ambiguous. Germline loops: CDR1 GTSNPN, CDR2 SVGIG (reference sequence). V dropped 3 bases and J dropped 1 base, with 9 bases sitting between them. CDR3 size: 13 residues. The CDR3: CAWSPEGNYGYTF. DNA of the CDR3: TGTGCCTGGAGCCCCGAGGGTAACTATGGCTACACCTTC.

The rearrangement uses TRBV7-2 and TRBJ2-5; D is unclear. V dropped 0 bases and J dropped 0 bases, with 11 bases sitting between them. Germline-derived CDR1 and CDR2 are SGHTA and FQGNSA. This CDR3 is built from 16 residues. The CDR3 is CASSLAVHQYQETQYF. CDR3 bases: TGTGCCAGCAGCTTAGCTGTGCACCAGTACCAAGAGACCCAGTACTTC.

This chain links TRBV25-1 with TRBJ1-3, with 7 positions matching TRBD1. Germline V gene lookup returns CDR1 MGHDK and CDR2 SYGVNS. V trimming: 6 bases; J trimming: 5 bases; junction bases outside the gene matches: 10. This CDR3 has 15 amino acids. The CDR3 DNA reads TGTGCCAGCAGCGAACAGGGGATTTCAAGAAACACCATATATTTT. Translation: CASSEQGISRNTIYF.

This clone came up once. V usage is TRBV7-2 and J usage is TRBJ2-7; D perhaps matches TRBD1 (5 bases). The germline gives CDR1 SGHTA, CDR2 FQGNSA. The ends were cut back, 7 bases at V and 2 bases at J, with 18 bases in the middle. CDR3 length: 15 residues. This CDR3 reads CASTIVGQGPYEQYF. CDR3 sequence (DNA): TGTGCCAGCACCATAGTGGGGCAGGGTCCCTACGAGCAGTACTTC. The whole variable domain, remainder taken from reference TRBV7-2 and TRBJ2-7, is GAGVSQSPSNKVTEKGKDVELRCDPISGHTALYWYRQSLGQGLEFLIYFQGNSAPDKSGLPSDRFSAERTGGSVSTLTIQRTQQEDSAVYLCASTIVGQGPYEQYFGPGTRLTVT.